This T cell receptor (beta chain) is drawn from a study of long-term antiretroviral therapy in people with HIV (dated by TCRdb to the early 2020s). About the study as a whole: The earliest samples were collected about a decade before the 2015 WHO recommendation for immediate ART, when ART was typically delayed until CD4 counts fell. A retrospective serial study tested whether changes in peripheral blood TRB repertoire composition and diversity were associated with ART initiation and durable HIV suppression. The cohort contributed roughly 190 cryopreserved PBMC samples from about 29 adults with confirmed HIV infection, collected serially over a mean of 6 years (range 1-12). About 35% of the 30 participants with HIV were female. No cross-contamination during QIAcube processing turned up in test extractions that ran a monoclonal T-cell line alongside 33 polyclonal samples.

In this sample, this clone turned up once. Its antigen remains unidentified. Nothing much larger sits one base from this clone, and base qualities are not available. Inclusion was restricted to participants for whom at least one PBMC sample before ART initiation and at least two post-ART samples were available. Every participant with HIV received treatment in the United States of America. Before DNA extraction, cryopreserved samples of roughly 0.9-11 million PBMC were thawed and washed. At the time of the earliest PBMC sample, participants with HIV were aged between about 23 and 54 years. PBMC samples from each participant spanned 1-4 timepoints before ART initiation and 2-8 timepoints after ART initiation, with a median of 7 samples. For every participant, serial HIV viral load, CD4+ T-cell count, ART history and demographic data were obtained. A Qiagen kit on a QIAcube was used to extract genomic DNA from unsorted PBMC, with samples processed in batches of 12.

Findings and caveats that apply to the study as a whole: Starting ART was linked to a significant rise in TRB diversity, yet even after long-term ART the diversity remained significantly lower than in transplant donor controls. Samples dated from about 2004 to 2017, and the ART regimens used may be less effective than current ones. HIV repertoires had narrower CDR3 length ranges than controls, and the network structure suggested an antigen-experienced repertoire that shifted only slightly toward naive after ART. No data were available on ART adherence, viral resistance or therapy changes, limiting inferences about post-ART repertoire changes. Since PBMC availability was limited, sequencing covered only the TCR beta chain, with no alpha chain pairing. Unsorted PBMC were profiled instead of sorted CD4+ and CD8+ T cells because pre-ART samples had limited cell numbers. At every time point, the repertoire was dominated by expanded TRB clones first identified before ART initiation, although this dominance fluctuated and, in many PLHIV, declined after ART.

The immunoSEQ hsTCRB v3.0 assay was used at survey level resolution to sequence the TRB variable region. The target sequencing depth for TRB was about 40,000-55,000 T-cell genomes per sample. Pooled TRB libraries were sequenced on an Illumina MiSeq with a v3 150-cycle kit. On the authors' methods: Repertoire analysis was performed in R inside a reproducible Nextflow workflow that covered QC, data transformation and analysis. LymphoSeq2, an R package for AIRR-Seq data exploration, was used to implement custom analyses. After excluding a few samples that yielded fewer than 5000 total TRB sequences, under 200 HIV repertoires remained for analysis. Among the approximately 190 retained HIV repertoires, some 60 were collected before ART initiation and around 130 after ART initiation. Repertoires were downsampled to 5000 TRB nucleotide sequences, and summary statistics were averaged over 100 downsampling iterations. The analysis kept only TRB sequences whose CDR3 regions were at least seven amino acids long. Diversity was assessed using a clonality score derived from Shannon entropy and using the Gini coefficient. Repertoire networks linked the top 5000 CDR3 amino acid sequences whenever two sequences differed by an edit distance of one. For TRB CDR3 amino acid sequences, antigen specificity groups and MHC restriction were predicted with GLIPH2. To flag known CMV, EBV, HIV or tissue antigen associations, CDR3 amino acid sequences were matched against VDJdb and McPAS-TCR. Pre-ART, post-ART and control groups were compared with Wilcoxon signed-rank tests and Holm-Bonferroni correction. TCRdb retrieved this table from immuneACCESS and kept in-frame rearrangements only. Not all clones are present; in checked studies, unresolved V genes account for under half, and no reason is known for the remainder. The V and J calls and clone size were taken over from that table, and D and trimming were inferred from the DNA. This sample comprises around 27,000 clones, roughly 84% of them detected only once. The leading ten clones occupy 7.5% to 9.5% of the sample.

The sample was unsorted PBMCs, taken 3 years after starting antiretroviral therapy. This receptor was taken from a man aged 40-49 years with HIV.

The sequenced DNA: TGTGCCAGCAGTGGGGGGACAGTTAGCAATCAGCCCCAGCATTTT. This yields the protein CASSGGTVSNQPQHF. The sequence joins TRBV6-1 to TRBJ1-5, and 7 junction bases match TRBD1. V and J are trimmed by 4 bases and 0 bases, and the gene matches miss 3 bases of the junction. The CDR3, cysteine through phenylalanine, is 15 amino acids long. The sequence is cut down to CDR3 DNA, 45 bases in frame from base 1. CDR1 and CDR2 are drawn from the germline V gene: MNHNS, SASEGT.